The entry that follows covers one T cell receptor (beta chain) sequence. Its specific antigen is unknown. One base away there is no much larger clone; base qualities are not given. V is clipped by 6 bases and J by 3 bases, and the sequence between their germline boundaries is 18 bases long. The germline V gene yields MDHEN for CDR1 and SYDVKM for CDR2. The CDR3 numbers 15 residues from cysteine through phenylalanine. Here the CDR3 DNA is all that survives: 45 bases in frame from base 1. The data were obtained in a study of T cell responses to AZD1222 COVID-19 vaccine (dated by TCRdb to the early 2020s). About the study as a whole: TCR sequencing was performed for about 240 trial participants, of whom roughly 200 were given two doses of AZD1222 and around 26 were given two doses of MenACWY control vaccine. Trial participants were enrolled by age into subgroups of 18-55, 56-69 and 70-plus years, and roughly 150, 30 and 60 TCR-sequenced participants, respectively, were included in these subgroups. The paper's findings and limits, for the study overall: Conclusions about previously exposed vaccinees were limited because only 6 or 7 AZD1222 recipients were SARS-CoV-2 seropositive at baseline. Because no day 14 peak-response samples were available, the repertoires could be characterized only after the peak T cell response. Reportedly, almost half of the unique spike-specific TCRs recognized epitopes lying outside the regions that are mutated in the B.1.351 and B.1.1.7 variants. Participants were mostly white British, with more females than males. The authors suggested clonal diversity may have been underestimated. The 56-69-year group was small, and its depth increase did not reach significance, likely because of low power. CD4 TCRs associated with the vaccine covered the entire spike protein, and the dominant responses were in regions 160-218 and 743-854. A significant rise in spike-specific TCR breadth and depth was observed after two AZD1222 doses relative to day 0 and relative to MenACWY recipients.

Read against the paper, the sample's time point label means: about 28 days (+/-7) after the second vaccine dose. AZD1222 recipients given second doses at about 4 weeks or at about 12 weeks were pooled, since spike-specific TCR depth and breadth were not found to differ between the two schedules. Vaccinee samples were obtained from the UK trials COV001 and COV002, which included a single-blind randomized controlled phase 2/3 trial of AZD1222 (ChAdOx1 nCoV-19) in healthy adults. Trial participant PBMC samples were collected at day 0 and day 28 after the second dose for TCRbeta chain sequencing. The CDR3 regions of human TCRbeta chains were subjected to immunosequencing. As for how the authors treated the data: Repertoire TCRs were matched against a reference library of SARS-CoV-2-specific TCRs generated with the MIRA antigen-specificity platform. Breadth was defined as the fraction of unique TCRs that were SARS-CoV-2-associated. Depth was defined as the fraction of total T cells that were SARS-CoV-2-associated. Each spike-specific TCR was assigned to its reactive spike region and to a CD4 or CD8 class using the MIRA data. Log10-transformed breadth and depth values were compared by one-way ANOVA with Sidak's multiple comparisons tests. Sourced from immuneACCESS, this table was stored by TCRdb with only in-frame sequences that have V and J called. A share of the clones is absent; for the studies checked, an unresolved V gene accounts for under half, and the remainder has no known explanation. V, J and clone size are taken as reported in that table, and D and trimming were inferred from the DNA itself. The sample table holds about 140,000 clones, of which almost 95% were seen once. The ten largest clonotypes hold 3% to 4.5% of the sample.

The chain employs TRBV28 and TRBJ2-7; the D gene is unclear. The sequence was collected from an adult who received the AZD1222 COVID-19 vaccine. This specimen consisted of peripheral blood, obtained 28 days after the second AZD1222 dose. Here is the DNA: TGTGCCAGCAGCCCGGACCGCTGGCCTTTCTACGAGCAGTACTTC. This translates into CASSPDRWPFYEQYF. Full variable domain (CDR3 extended with the reference TRBV28 and TRBJ2-7 proteins): DVKVTQSSRYLVKRTGEKVFLECVQDMDHENMFWYRQDPGLGLRLIYFSYDVKMKEKGDIPEGYSVSREKKERFSLILESASTNQTSMYLCASSPDRWPFYEQYFGPGTRLTVT.